The subject of this entry is one T cell receptor beta chain. Its target is not known. Sequencing was performed with immunoSEQ multiplex PCR; in TCRdb, only in-frame clones are kept and a portion is missing. Of 150,000 or so clones in the sample, about 88% were seen once. This record comes from a study of T cell responses to AZD1222 COVID-19 vaccine. This CDR3 contains 15 residues. Trimming shortened V by 0 bases and J by 0 bases, and 9 bases separated the two germline ends. Germline V gives CDR1 SGHTS, CDR2 YDEGEE. Study-wide results and caveats: Across the whole spike, CD4 TCRs peaked at regions 160-218 and 743-854. The repertoires were collected only after the peak T cell response. It was only 6 or 7 AZD1222 recipients who were seropositive at baseline. Possibly, clonal diversity was underestimated; donors were largely white British and included more females.

The source was peripheral blood, collected on day 0 of AZD1222 vaccination. The rearrangement links TRBV5-8 to TRBJ1-1; D possibly corresponds to TRBD1 (5 bases). The source of this sequence is an adult in good health. CDR3 residues: CASSLGGGLNTEAFF. The CDR3 DNA sequence: TGTGCCAGCAGCTTGGGGGGGGGATTGAACACTGAAGCTTTCTTT.